One and the same sample provided the 32 T cell receptor beta chains below, sequenced in a study of blood T cell repertoires in COVID-19. Measured with immunoSEQ multiplex PCR; TCRdb has only the in-frame clones, and not every one. The table records about 210,000 clones, more than 75% of them present only once. Source material: peripheral blood. Every receptor here comes from a woman between 65 and 79 years old with COVID-19, enrolled during active disease.

The chain carries TRBV19 and TRBJ1-3; D gene unclear. Trimming removed 9 bases from V and 2 bases from J, with 8 bases in between. This CDR3 is 12 amino acids long. CDR1 LNHDA and CDR2 SQIVND come from the germline V gene (reference sequence). The DNA of the CDR3 is TGTGCCAGCGGGTTTGCTGGAAACACCATATATTTT. This encodes CASGFAGNTIYF.

The chain employs TRBV7-2 and TRBJ2-1, with TRBD2 matching over 10 bases. V dropped 2 bases and J dropped 8; count of bases not matched to a gene: 3. The CDR3 length is 14 residues. The germline V gene has CDR1 SGHTA and CDR2 FQGNSA. Written as DNA, the CDR3 is TGTGCCAGCAGCTTAATCCTAGCGGGAGATGAGCAGTTCTTC. Protein: CASSLILAGDEQFF.

The chain recombines TRBV9 with TRBJ2-5; TRBD1 is a possible D gene (5 bases). Germline V CDR1 and CDR2: SGDLS, YYNGEE. The CDR3 consists of 15 residues. V lost 6 bases and J lost 3, with 18 bases in between. DNA for the CDR3: TGTGCCAGCACCCCGGGTTCCCAGGGCAAAGAGACCCAGTACTTC. Protein product: CASTPGSQGKETQYF.

This CDR3 is CASSPSDRISGNTIYF. In DNA, the CDR3 is TGTGCCAGCTCACCATCTGACAGGATCTCTGGAAACACCATATATTTT. The rearrangement uses TRBV18 and TRBJ1-3; tentatively, D is TRBD1 (6 bases). CDR1 and CDR2 (germline): KGHSH, LQKENI. V lost 2 bases to trimming and J lost 0 bases, with 11 bases between them. CDR3 size: 16 residues.

The chain recombines TRBV3-1 (or the pseudogene TRBV3-2) with TRBJ2-2; 9 nucleotides line up with TRBD2. V lost 0 bases to trimming and J lost 6 bases; unmatched junction nucleotides: 11. Germline values: CDR1 LGHDT, CDR2 YNNKEL (reference sequence). The CDR3 extends over 18 amino acids. CDR3 sequence: CASSQDFSGRGWAGELFF. The CDR3 DNA reads TGTGCCAGCAGCCAAGACTTTAGCGGGAGAGGGTGGGCCGGGGAGCTGTTTTTT.

This clone was counted only a few times. The chain links TRBV28 to TRBJ2-7; 10 nucleotides line up with TRBD1. The CDR3 consists of 15 residues. Germline V gene data show CDR1 as MDHEN and CDR2 as SYDVKM. With V trimmed by 6 bases and J by 4 bases, 9 bases remained unmatched. CDR3 region: CASRFSTGGMYEQYF. DNA for the CDR3: TGTGCCAGCAGATTTTCGACAGGGGGCATGTACGAGCAGTACTTC.

The rearrangement links TRBV19 to TRBJ1-6, with 9 bases that match TRBD1. The CDR3 consists of 14 residues. Germline values: CDR1 LNHDA, CDR2 SQIVND (reference sequence). J was trimmed by 9 bases and V by 5 bases; bases with no gene match: 5. The CDR3 DNA reads TGTGCCAGTAGTGTCACAGGGGGCAGTTCACCCCTCCACTTT. Translation gives CASSVTGGSSPLHF.

The chain is built from TRBV5-4 and TRBJ1-4; D not resolved. CDR3 length equals 17 residues. The V gene lost 0 bases and the J gene lost 5 bases, with 17 bases spanning the gap. Germline assignment: CDR1 SGHNT and CDR2 YYREEE (reference sequence). CDR3 residues: CASSLGPVGGTNEKLFF. In nucleotides, the CDR3 is TGTGCCAGCAGCTTGGGCCCAGTGGGAGGTACCAATGAAAAACTGTTTTTT.

This clone has a single count. The chain combines TRBV11-2 with TRBJ2-4; weak D call: TRBD1 (5 bases). The CDR3 extends over 14 amino acids. Trimming left V 5 bases short and J 8 bases short, with 16 bases between. The germline CDR1 and CDR2 sequences are SGHAT and FQNNGV. The CDR3 is CASSPGFRGHIQYF. CDR3 bases: TGTGCCAGCAGCCCAGGGTTTAGAGGCCACATTCAGTACTTC.

The chain joins TRBV15 to TRBJ1-2, with D maybe TRBD1 (6 bases). Per germline, CDR1 LNHNV and CDR2 YYDKDF (reference sequence). Trimming took 3 bases from V and 1 from J, leaving 15 bases between them. This CDR3 has 16 amino acids. The CDR3 DNA is TGTGCCACCAGCAGCGAAAGGGACACCCTTAACTATGGCTACACCTTC. Its protein product is CATSSERDTLNYGYTF.

J is TRBJ2-7 and V is TRBV7-8; 7 bases are shared with TRBD2. Germline lookup yields CDR1 SGHVS and CDR2 FQNEAQ. V was pared by 8 bases and J by 3 bases, with 7 bases of the junction left unmatched. The CDR3 runs 13 residues. The CDR3 nucleotides read TGTGCCAGCGGGGCGGGAGCGGTCTACGAGCAGTACTTC. This sequence encodes CASGAGAVYEQYF.

The rearrangement uses TRBV18 and TRBJ1-5; D is perhaps TRBD1 (5 bases). CDR1 and CDR2 (germline): KGHSH, LQKENI. This CDR3 contains 15 residues. The V and J ends lost 2 bases and 3 bases respectively, with 11 bases between them. This chain's CDR3 is CASSPIDSNNQPQHF. The CDR3 bases are TGTGCCAGCTCACCAATTGACAGTAACAATCAGCCCCAGCATTTT. The whole variable domain, remainder taken from reference TRBV18 and TRBJ1-5, is NAGVMQNPRHLVRRRGQEARLRCSPMKGHSHVYWYRQLPEEGLKFMVYLQKENIIDESGMPKERFSAEFPKEGPSILRIQQVVRGDSAAYFCASSPIDSNNQPQHFGDGTRLSIL.

The chain has TRBV29-1 and TRBJ1-1; TRBD1 is a possible D gene (5 bases). The V end lost 4 bases, the J end lost 5 bases, and 14 bases lay between the germline ends. The CDR3 runs to 13 residues. In germline, CDR1 is SQVTM, CDR2 ANQGSEA. CDR3 amino acids: CSVGHSGGTEAFF. The CDR3 bases are TGCAGCGTTGGTCACTCCGGGGGTACTGAAGCTTTCTTT. The full variable domain, rest sourced from reference TRBV29-1 and TRBJ1-1, is SAVISQKPSRDICQRGTSLTIQCQVDSQVTMMFWYRQQPGQSLTLIATANQGSEATYESGFVIDKFPISRPNLTFSTLTVSNMSPEDSSIYLCSVGHSGGTEAFFGQGTRLTVV.

The chain uses TRBV6-1 and TRBJ2-7; the match to TRBD1 covers 8 bases. The trim removed 6 bases at V and 0 bases at J, leaving 4 bases unmatched. Germline V gives CDR1 MNHNS, CDR2 SASEGT. CDR3 size: 14 residues. The CDR3: CASRKTGVSYEQYF. Here the CDR3 DNA reads TGTGCCAGCAGGAAGACAGGGGTCTCCTACGAGCAGTACTTC.

This chain joins TRBV28 and TRBJ2-2; possibly TRBD2 for D (7 bases). The CDR3 loop spans 14 amino acids. The germline V gene encodes CDR1 MDHEN and CDR2 SYDVKM. V was trimmed by 3 bases and J by 13 bases, leaving 18 bases between them. This CDR3 is CASSFPWGGAGLFF. The CDR3 DNA reads as TGTGCCAGCAGTTTCCCCTGGGGGGGGGCAGGGCTGTTTTTT.

This chain joins TRBV19 and TRBJ2-7; 7 bases are shared with TRBD1. The junction had 4 bases not matched to a gene; V was cut back by 5 bases and J by 3 bases. The germline V gene has CDR1 LNHDA and CDR2 SQIVND (reference sequence). This CDR3 region has 13 residues. CDR3 in amino acids: CASSLQGNYEQYF. In DNA form, the CDR3 reads TGTGCCAGTAGTTTACAGGGGAACTACGAGCAGTACTTC. The full variable domain, rest sourced from reference TRBV19 and TRBJ2-7, is DGGITQSPKYLFRKEGQNVTLSCEQNLNHDAMYWYRQDPGQGLRLIYYSQIVNDFQKGDIAEGYSVSREKKESFPLTVTSAQKNPTAFYLCASSLQGNYEQYFGPGTRLTVT.

The chain links TRBV4-1 to TRBJ2-1; 10 positions agree with TRBD2. V was pared by 2 bases and J by 2 bases, with 3 bases of the junction left unmatched. The CDR3 consists of 16 residues. The germline gives CDR1 MGHRA, CDR2 YSYEKL. The DNA for the CDR3 is TGCGCCAGCAGCCAAAACCTAGCGGGGGCCTACAATGAGCAGTTCTTC. Translating gives CASSQNLAGAYNEQFF.

This rearrangement joins TRBV6-5 to TRBJ1-5, with D uncertain. V lost 3 bases to trimming and J lost 1 base, with 7 bases between them. CDR3 length equals 14 residues. Germline CDR1 is MNHEY and CDR2 is SVGAGI. CDR3: CASSYRESNQPQHF. The CDR3 DNA reads as TGTGCCAGCAGTTATAGGGAGAGCAATCAGCCCCAGCATTTT.

The gene calls are TRBV7-9 and TRBJ2-7; tentatively, D is TRBD2 (5 bases). CDR1 and CDR2 (germline): SEHNR, FQNEAQ (reference sequence). The CDR3 consists of 15 residues. V lost 1 base and J lost 2, with 12 bases in between. The CDR3 coding sequence is TGTGCCAGCAGCTTAGAGAGGGCAGATACCTACGAGCAGTACTTC. Translated: CASSLERADTYEQYF.

The rearrangement uses TRBV7-2 and TRBJ1-2, with D possibly matching TRBD1 (6 bases). Trimming removed 3 bases from V and 8 bases from J, with 19 bases in between. This CDR3 spans 15 amino acids. In germline, CDR1 is SGHTA, CDR2 FQGNSA. In nucleotides, the CDR3 is TGTGCCAGCAGCTTTATCGTATTGGGGGCTTGGGGCTACACCTTC. Translated, it gives CASSFIVLGAWGYTF.

The chain combines TRBV28 with TRBJ2-1, with D tentatively TRBD2 (6 bases). Germline CDR1 reads MDHEN; CDR2 reads SYDVKM. The CDR3 is 13 amino acids. V was shortened by 5 bases and J by 8 bases, with 13 bases between the two germline ends. CDR3 residues: CASSKTRRYEQFF. CDR3 coding DNA: TGTGCCAGCAGTAAGACTAGAAGGTATGAGCAGTTCTTC. Based on the CDR3 plus reference TRBV28 and TRBJ2-1, the full variable domain is DVKVTQSSRYLVKRTGEKVFLECVQDMDHENMFWYRQDPGLGLRLIYFSYDVKMKEKGDIPEGYSVSREKKERFSLILESASTNQTSMYLCASSKTRRYEQFFGPGTRLTVL.

The chain couples TRBV29-1 to TRBJ2-1; 10 positions agree with TRBD2. V gave up 5 bases and J gave up 5 bases; unmatched junction bases: 3. Germline CDR1 SQVTM, CDR2 ANQGSEA. This CDR3 is 13 amino acids long. This CDR3 is CSVTSGMDNEQFF. The CDR3 DNA reads as TGCAGCGTTACTAGCGGGATGGACAATGAGCAGTTCTTC.

Notes on this clone: One end of the junction varies from germline; a read error may be responsible. The chain joins TRBV19 to TRBJ1-1; weak D call: TRBD1 (6 bases). CDR1 LNHDA and CDR2 SQIVND come from the germline V gene (reference sequence). The CDR3 runs 15 residues. The CDR3 sequence is CASSVEDRLNTEAFF. As DNA, the CDR3 is TGTGCCAGTAGTGTAGAGGACAGACTGAACACTGAAGCTTTCTTT.

CDR3 protein: CATLFLQGTYSNQPQHF. The CDR3 coding sequence is TGTGCCACCCTTTTTCTACAGGGAACCTATAGCAATCAGCCCCAGCATTTT. The rearrangement uses TRBV27 and TRBJ1-5, with D maybe TRBD1 (6 bases). The CDR3 extends over 17 amino acids. Germline loops: CDR1 MNHEY, CDR2 SMNVEV (reference sequence). V shed 10 bases and J shed 0 bases, with 22 bases lying between them.

This sequence joins TRBV5-1 and TRBJ1-3, with D possibly being TRBD1 (6 bases). The V and J ends lost 4 bases and 2 bases respectively, with 10 bases between them. CDR1 SGHRS and CDR2 YFSETQ come from the germline V gene. This CDR3 region has 14 residues. CDR3: CASSPRTAGNTIYF. CDR3 DNA sequence: TGCGCCAGCAGCCCGAGGACAGCTGGAAACACCATATATTTT.

This clone was found once. The chain links TRBV19 to TRBJ2-5; TRBD2 agrees at 9 bases. CDR1 is LNHDA and CDR2 is SQIVND in the germline V gene (reference sequence). The CDR3 covers 14 residues. V lost 6 bases and J lost 3; bases outside the gene matches: 5. CDR3 sequence (DNA): TGTGCCAGTAGGAAGACTAGCGGAGAAGAGACCCAGTACTTC. Translating it yields CASRKTSGEETQYF.

The chain employs TRBV19 and TRBJ2-1; tentative D call: TRBD1 (7 bases). This CDR3 is 13 amino acids long. The germline gives CDR1 LNHDA, CDR2 SQIVND (reference sequence). Deletions cut 8 bases from V and 3 bases from J, with 11 bases between. The CDR3 sequence is CASRGTDYNEQFF. The CDR3 nucleotides are TGTGCCAGTCGGGGGACAGACTACAATGAGCAGTTCTTC.

The J gene is TRBJ2-2, the V gene TRBV27; a possible D gene is TRBD2 (7 bases). The CDR3 is made up of 15 amino acids. The V end lost 4 bases, the J end lost 2 bases, and 11 bases lay between the germline ends. Germline CDR1 MNHEY, CDR2 SMNVEV (reference sequence). The CDR3 nucleotides read TGTGCCAGCAGTTGGGGGGGGCTTAACACCGGGGAGCTGTTTTTT. This encodes CASSWGGLNTGELFF.

The V and J genes are TRBV20-1 and TRBJ1-5; D ambiguous. This CDR3 region has 12 residues. Germline V CDR1 and CDR2: DFQATT, SNEGSKA (reference sequence). Trimming stripped 6 bases from V and 6 bases from J, with 12 bases between. Here the CDR3 reads CSASDRAQPQHF. DNA for the CDR3: TGCAGTGCAAGTGACCGCGCTCAGCCCCAGCATTTT.

The V gene is TRBV4-1, the J gene TRBJ1-4; the match to TRBD1 covers 7 bases. The CDR3 spans 15 residues. Trimming removed 0 bases from V and 7 bases from J; junction bases left unmatched: 5. Germline V gene sequence: CDR1 MGHRA, CDR2 YSYEKL. The DNA for the CDR3 is TGCGCCAGCAGCCAAGAAGGGACAGTGGCTGAAAAACTGTTTTTT. Translated, it gives CASSQEGTVAEKLFF.

The gene calls are TRBV15 and TRBJ2-7; D gene uncertain. Trimming removed 1 base at V and 0 bases at J, with 7 bases between. The V gene's germline CDR1 is LNHNV and CDR2 YYDKDF (reference sequence). The CDR3 totals 14 residues. The CDR3 is CATSRGRYSYEQYF. In nucleotides, the CDR3 is TGTGCCACCAGCAGAGGCAGGTACTCCTACGAGCAGTACTTC. Together with reference TRBV15 and TRBJ2-7, the CDR3 gives the full variable domain: DAMVIQNPRYQVTQFGKPVTLSCSQTLNHNVMYWYQQKSSQAPKLLFHYYDKDFNNEADTPDNFQSRRPNTSFCFLDIRSPGLGDTAMYLCATSRGRYSYEQYFGPGTRLTVT.

The V gene is TRBV4-1, the J gene TRBJ1-1; TRBD1 agrees at 8 bases. J gave up 6 bases and V 4 bases, and 13 bases lay outside the gene matches. The CDR3 contains 16 residues. Germline V CDR1 and CDR2: MGHRA, YSYEKL. CDR3 in DNA: TGCGCCAGCAGCCTAGGGCCGGGACAGGAATACGCTGAAGCTTTCTTT. Protein sequence: CASSLGPGQEYAEAFF.